The rows below give T cell receptor beta chains drawn from one sample of a study of beta chain features in type 1 diabetes. Sequencing was performed with immunoSEQ multiplex PCR; in TCRdb, only in-frame clones are kept and a portion is missing. This sample has hundreds of thousands of clones, with roughly 12% found just once. The sample was naive CD4+ T cells from blood. These receptors originate from a man aged 18 to 30 with type 1 diabetes. CDR3s include the opening cysteine and the closing phenylalanine or tryptophan. The D gene is left open where the match is weak. The size field is filled for only some rows; it gives once, few, many or a size class.

cdr3_aa: CASSQGRVTYTEAFF
cdr3_nt: TGCGCCAGCAGCCAGGGTCGGGTGACCTACACTGAAGCTTTCTTT
d_call: NA
clone_size: few
j_call: TRBJ1-1
v_call: TRBV4-1

cdr3_aa: CASSKDRGNGYTF
cdr3_nt: TGCGCCAGCAGCAAGGACAGGGGCAATGGCTACACCTTC
d_call: TRBD1
clone_size: few
j_call: TRBJ1-2
v_call: TRBV5-1

cdr3_aa: CASSHPIQGNNEQFF
cdr3_nt: TGCGCCAGCAGCCACCCCATACAGGGCAACAATGAGCAGTTCTTC
d_call: NA
clone_size: NA
j_call: TRBJ2-1
v_call: TRBV4-1

cdr3_aa: CASSSLQGHNSPLHF
cdr3_nt: TGTGCCAGCAGCTCCTTACAGGGGCATAATTCACCCCTCCACTTT
d_call: TRBD1
clone_size: few
j_call: TRBJ1-6
v_call: TRBV7-9

cdr3_aa: CASSPGTALNYEQYF
cdr3_nt: TGTGCCAGCAGCCCCGGGACTGCTTTAAACTACGAGCAGTACTTC
d_call: NA
clone_size: NA
j_call: TRBJ2-7
v_call: TRBV7-2

cdr3_aa: CASGRWNTEAFF
cdr3_nt: TGTGCCAGCGGACGGTGGAACACTGAAGCTTTCTTT
d_call: NA
clone_size: few
j_call: TRBJ1-1
v_call: TRBV2

cdr3_aa: CASSIAGLGNQPQHF
cdr3_nt: TGTGCCAGTAGTATCGCAGGGTTGGGCAATCAGCCCCAGCATTTT
d_call: NA
clone_size: NA
j_call: TRBJ1-5
v_call: TRBV19

cdr3_aa: CASSPKTGEYGYTF
cdr3_nt: TGTGCCAGCAGCCCGAAAACAGGGGAATATGGCTACACCTTC
d_call: TRBD1
clone_size: NA
j_call: TRBJ1-2
v_call: TRBV7-9

cdr3_aa: CSVAMGLGTEAFF
cdr3_nt: TGCAGCGTTGCTATGGGGCTGGGGACTGAAGCTTTCTTT
d_call: NA
clone_size: few
j_call: TRBJ1-1
v_call: TRBV29-1

cdr3_aa: CASSLGEVGSSGNTIYF
cdr3_nt: TGTGCCAGCAGCTTGGGGGAAGTCGGGAGCTCTGGAAACACCATATATTTT
d_call: NA
clone_size: NA
j_call: TRBJ1-3
v_call: TRBV5-4

cdr3_aa: CASSVAYLDYEQYF
cdr3_nt: TGTGCCAGCAGCGTAGCTTACCTAGACTACGAGCAGTACTTC
d_call: NA
clone_size: NA
j_call: TRBJ2-7
v_call: TRBV9

cdr3_aa: CASSLVGDRTDTQYF
cdr3_nt: TGCGCCAGCAGCTTGGTAGGGGACCGCACAGATACGCAGTATTTT
d_call: NA
clone_size: few
j_call: TRBJ2-3
v_call: TRBV5-1

cdr3_aa: CASRLLAGVYNEQFF
cdr3_nt: TGTGCCAGCCGGCTACTAGCGGGGGTATACAATGAGCAGTTCTTC
d_call: TRBD2
clone_size: few
j_call: TRBJ2-1
v_call: TRBV6-1

cdr3_aa: CSVERTQQETQYF
cdr3_nt: TGCAGCGTTGAAAGGACTCAACAAGAGACCCAGTACTTC
d_call: NA
clone_size: few
j_call: TRBJ2-5
v_call: TRBV29-1

cdr3_aa: CASSLGTSGEGDTQYF
cdr3_nt: TGTGCCAGTAGTCTCGGGACTAGCGGGGAGGGAGATACGCAGTATTTT
d_call: TRBD2
clone_size: NA
j_call: TRBJ2-3
v_call: TRBV19

cdr3_aa: CASSDTGEENTEAFF
cdr3_nt: TGTGCCAGCAGTGATACAGGGGAGGAGAACACTGAAGCTTTCTTT
d_call: TRBD1
clone_size: few
j_call: TRBJ1-1
v_call: TRBV25-1

cdr3_aa: CASSYSSGGAGQPQHF
cdr3_nt: TGTGCCAGCAGTTACTCCTCGGGAGGTGCAGGTCAGCCCCAGCATTTT
d_call: NA
clone_size: few
j_call: TRBJ1-5
v_call: TRBV6-6

cdr3_aa: CASSMRPDGYTF
cdr3_nt: TGTGCCAGTAGTATGCGACCTGATGGCTACACCTTC
d_call: NA
clone_size: few
j_call: TRBJ1-2
v_call: TRBV19

cdr3_aa: CASSPMNTEAFF
cdr3_nt: TGTGCCAGCAGCCCAATGAACACTGAAGCTTTCTTT
d_call: NA
clone_size: few
j_call: TRBJ1-1
v_call: TRBV7-9

cdr3_aa: CASATSGGYNEQFF
cdr3_nt: TGTGCCAGCGCCACTAGCGGGGGGTACAATGAGCAGTTCTTC
d_call: TRBD2
clone_size: NA
j_call: TRBJ2-1
v_call: TRBV9

cdr3_aa: CASSRTDIQYF
cdr3_nt: TGTGCCAGCAGTCGAACGGACATTCAGTACTTC
d_call: NA
clone_size: many
j_call: TRBJ2-4
v_call: TRBV28

cdr3_aa: CASRSGQYNEKLFF
cdr3_nt: TGTGCCAGCCGCTCGGGACAGTACAATGAAAAACTGTTTTTT
d_call: TRBD1
clone_size: NA
j_call: TRBJ1-4
v_call: TRBV27

cdr3_aa: CASSGGGGQRNTEAFF
cdr3_nt: TGTGCCAGCAGTGGTGGTGGGGGCCAGAGGAACACTGAAGCTTTCTTT
d_call: NA
clone_size: NA
j_call: TRBJ1-1
v_call: TRBV25-1

cdr3_aa: CASSLLSHTQYF
cdr3_nt: TGTGCCAGCAGCTTACTCAGCCATACGCAGTATTTT
d_call: NA
clone_size: few
j_call: TRBJ2-3
v_call: TRBV11-2

cdr3_aa: CASSLAGSTGETQYF
cdr3_nt: TGTGCCAGCAGCTTAGCGGGATCCACCGGAGAGACCCAGTACTTC
d_call: NA
clone_size: NA
j_call: TRBJ2-5
v_call: TRBV7-9

cdr3_aa: CASRPSSGNTIYF
cdr3_nt: TGTGCCAGCAGACCCAGCTCTGGAAACACCATATATTTT
d_call: NA
clone_size: few
j_call: TRBJ1-3
v_call: TRBV6-5

cdr3_aa: CAIMAGKQDTQYF
cdr3_nt: TGTGCCATCATGGCGGGGAAACAAGATACGCAGTATTTT
d_call: NA
clone_size: NA
j_call: TRBJ2-3
v_call: TRBV10-3

cdr3_aa: CASSWEQGLYGYTF
cdr3_nt: TGCGCCAGCAGCTGGGAACAGGGCCTCTATGGCTACACCTTC
d_call: NA
clone_size: NA
j_call: TRBJ1-2
v_call: TRBV5-1

cdr3_aa: CASSKIPSGAPYNEQFF
cdr3_nt: TGTGCCAGCAGCAAAATCCCTAGCGGGGCTCCCTACAATGAGCAGTTCTTC
d_call: NA
clone_size: few
j_call: TRBJ2-1
v_call: TRBV21-1

cdr3_aa: CASSLGRGLEQFF
cdr3_nt: TGCGCCAGCAGCTTGGGCAGGGGGCTGGAGCAGTTCTTC
d_call: TRBD1
clone_size: NA
j_call: TRBJ2-1
v_call: TRBV5-1

cdr3_aa: CAWTRWGSTDTQYF
cdr3_nt: TGTGCCTGGACCCGTTGGGGAAGCACAGATACGCAGTATTTT
d_call: NA
clone_size: NA
j_call: TRBJ2-3
v_call: TRBV30

cdr3_aa: CASSPQGNNSPLHF
cdr3_nt: TGTGCCAGCAGCCCACAGGGAAATAATTCACCCCTCCACTTT
d_call: NA
clone_size: few
j_call: TRBJ1-6
v_call: TRBV7-2

cdr3_aa: CAWSPGTRATEAFF
cdr3_nt: TGTGCCTGGAGCCCCGGGACAAGGGCCACTGAAGCTTTCTTT
d_call: NA
clone_size: few
j_call: TRBJ1-1
v_call: TRBV30

cdr3_aa: CASSSPLAGSYNEQFF
cdr3_nt: TGTGCCAGCTCATCCCCACTAGCGGGGTCCTACAATGAGCAGTTCTTC
d_call: TRBD2
clone_size: NA
j_call: TRBJ2-1
v_call: TRBV18

cdr3_aa: CASSRGLATDTQYF
cdr3_nt: TGTGCCAGTAGTAGGGGACTCGCGACAGATACGCAGTATTTT
d_call: NA
clone_size: few
j_call: TRBJ2-3
v_call: TRBV19

cdr3_aa: CASSPRNRGQETQYF
cdr3_nt: TGTGCCAGCAGCCCCCGCAACAGGGGGCAAGAGACCCAGTACTTC
d_call: TRBD1
clone_size: NA
j_call: TRBJ2-5
v_call: TRBV9

cdr3_aa: CASSESGTGGGYGYTF
cdr3_nt: TGTGCCAGCAGTGAAAGCGGGACAGGGGGTGGCTATGGCTACACCTTC
d_call: TRBD1
clone_size: NA
j_call: TRBJ1-2
v_call: TRBV25-1

cdr3_aa: CASNNQGTNTDTQYF
cdr3_nt: TGTGCCAGCAACAACCAGGGGACCAACACAGATACGCAGTATTTT
d_call: NA
clone_size: few
j_call: TRBJ2-3
v_call: TRBV2